This T cell receptor beta chain was obtained from a study of PD-1 blockade in mismatch repair-deficient tumors. Study in general: Patients had 12 mismatch repair-deficient cancer types and were previously treated and progressing. Overall study results and limits: Tumor-resident clones, often undetectable pretreatment in blood, expanded then contracted after pembrolizumab.

Comments on this clone: Its specificity is unknown.

Deletions cut 5 bases from V and 2 bases from J, with 9 bases between. This CDR3 has 13 residues. Germline loops: CDR1 MGHRA, CDR2 YSYEKL. Every patient had mismatch repair deficiency by PCR or immunohistochemistry. TCRs were sequenced from a few patients responding to pembrolizumab. Measured with immunoSEQ multiplex PCR; TCRdb has only the in-frame clones, and not every one. In the table there are tens of thousands of clones, approximately 82% of which are singletons. Sequenced here: peripheral blood, sampled 2 weeks after starting pembrolizumab. V usage is TRBV4-1 and J usage is TRBJ2-5; D may be TRBD1 or TRBD2 (5 bases each). The TCR sequence derives from an adult with mismatch repair-deficient cancer. The CDR3 sequence is CASSGGFQETQYF. DNA for the CDR3: TGCGCCAGCAGCGGGGGATTTCAAGAGACCCAGTACTTC.